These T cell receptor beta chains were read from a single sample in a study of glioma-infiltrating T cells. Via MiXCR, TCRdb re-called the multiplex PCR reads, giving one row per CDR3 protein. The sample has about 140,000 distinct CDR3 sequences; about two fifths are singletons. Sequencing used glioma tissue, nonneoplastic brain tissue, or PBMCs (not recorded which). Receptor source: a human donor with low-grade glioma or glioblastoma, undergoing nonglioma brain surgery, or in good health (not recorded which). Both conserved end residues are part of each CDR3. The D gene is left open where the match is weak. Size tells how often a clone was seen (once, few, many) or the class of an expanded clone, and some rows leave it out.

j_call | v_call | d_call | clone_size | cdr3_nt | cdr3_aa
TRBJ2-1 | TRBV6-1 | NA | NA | TGTGCCAGCACCCACCCCACTGACACGTCCTCCTACAATGAGCAGTTCTTC | CASTHPTDTSSYNEQFF
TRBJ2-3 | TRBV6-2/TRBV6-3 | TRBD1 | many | TGTGCCAGCAGTTACCCACTCGACAGGGTCACAGATACGCAGTATTTT | CASSYPLDRVTDTQYF
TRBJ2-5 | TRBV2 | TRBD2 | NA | TGTGCCAGTGCCATGGACGGGGAGGGGACCCAGTACTTC | CASAMDGEGTQYF
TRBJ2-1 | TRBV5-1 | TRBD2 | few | TGCGCCAGCAGCCCCGGACTAGCGGGAGTCAATGAGCAGTTCTTC | CASSPGLAGVNEQFF
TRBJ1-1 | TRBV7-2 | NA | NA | TGTGCCAGCAGCTTAGTTCGGAGGGGCACAGCTTTCTTT | CASSLVRRGTAFF
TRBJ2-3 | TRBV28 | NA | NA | TGTGCCAGCAGTTTGATTTCGAGGAGCGAAACGCAGTATTTT | CASSLISRSETQYF
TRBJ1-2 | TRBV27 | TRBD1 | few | TGTGCCAGCAGATGGACAGGGGAATATGGCTACACCTTC | CASRWTGEYGYTF
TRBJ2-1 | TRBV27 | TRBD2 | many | TGTGCCAGCAGCCAAAGAGCCGGGACTAGCGGGAGTAATGAGCAGTTCTTC | CASSQRAGTSGSNEQFF
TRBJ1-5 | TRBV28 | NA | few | TGTGCCAGCAGTCCATTTGACAGGAGAAATCAGCCCCAGCATTTT | CASSPFDRRNQPQHF
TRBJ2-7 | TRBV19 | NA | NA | TGTGCCAGTAGTCCCCCCAGGGCGGGATACGAGCAGTACTTC | CASSPPRAGYEQYF
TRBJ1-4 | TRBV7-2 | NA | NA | TGTGCCAGCAGCTACGGGGATGTAGGTGAAAAACTGTTTTTT | CASSYGDVGEKLFF
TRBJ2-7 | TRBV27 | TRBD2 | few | TGTGCCACGGGACTAGCGGCCGAGCAGTACTTC | CATGLAAEQYF
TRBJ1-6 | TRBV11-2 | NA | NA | TGTGCCAGCAGCTTAGCAGGCGGGAATAATTCACCCCTCCACTTT | CASSLAGGNNSPLHF
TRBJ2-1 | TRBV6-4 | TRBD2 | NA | TGTGCCAGCAGTGACGGGACTAGCGGGGCCAATGAGCAGTTCTTC | CASSDGTSGANEQFF
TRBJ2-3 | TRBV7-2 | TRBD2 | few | TGTGCCAGCAGCTCTGGACTAGCGGGGATCACAGATACGCAGTATTTT | CASSSGLAGITDTQYF
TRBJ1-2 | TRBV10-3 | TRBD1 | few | TGTGCCATCAGTGCCCGGGACAGGGAACTCGGCTACACCTTC | CAISARDRELGYTF
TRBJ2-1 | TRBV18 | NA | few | TGTGCCAGCTCACCGGACAGTGATGAGCAGTTCTTC | CASSPDSDEQFF
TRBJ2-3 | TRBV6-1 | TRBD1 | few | TGTGCCAGTAGACAGGGGGCAGGTGGCACAGATACGCAGTATTTT | CASRQGAGGTDTQYF
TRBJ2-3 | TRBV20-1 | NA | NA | TGCAGTGCTAGAGGATCCGGGACAGGTGGGGGGGGTACGCAGTATTTT | CSARGSGTGGGGTQYF
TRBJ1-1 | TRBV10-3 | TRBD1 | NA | TGTGCCATCAGTGAGTCAGGACAGGGGCGATACACTGAAGCTTTCTTT | CAISESGQGRYTEAFF
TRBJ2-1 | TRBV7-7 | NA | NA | TGTGCTAGCAGCTTATCCGGACCCGACAATGAGCAGTTCTTC | CASSLSGPDNEQFF
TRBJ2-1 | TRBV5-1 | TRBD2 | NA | TGCGCCAGCAGCTTTGGTAGCGGGAGGGGAAATGAGCAGTTCTTC | CASSFGSGRGNEQFF
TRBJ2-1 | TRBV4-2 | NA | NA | TGTGCCAGCAGCCAAGTTCGCGGGTCCTACAATGAGCAGTTCTTC | CASSQVRGSYNEQFF
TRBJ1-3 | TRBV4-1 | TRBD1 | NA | TGCGCCAGCAGCCAAGAGGACAGGGAAGGGGACACCATATATTTT | CASSQEDREGDTIYF
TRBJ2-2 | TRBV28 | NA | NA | TGTGCCAGCAGTTTAATACAGGCGAACACCGGGGAGCTGTTTTTT | CASSLIQANTGELFF
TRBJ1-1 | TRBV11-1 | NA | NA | TGTGCCAGCAGCTTAGTCGCCGGCCTGAACACTGAAGCTTTCTTT | CASSLVAGLNTEAFF
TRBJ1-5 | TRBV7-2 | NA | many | TGTGCCAGCAGCTCTAATAATCAGCCCCAGCATTTT | CASSSNNQPQHF
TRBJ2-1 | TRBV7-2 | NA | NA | TGTGCCAGCAGTCCAACCACCTTGACGGCCAATGAGCAGTTCTTC | CASSPTTLTANEQFF
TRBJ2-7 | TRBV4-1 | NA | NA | TGCGCCAGCAGGCTGGAGCTGACTTACTCCTACGAGCAGTACTTC | CASRLELTYSYEQYF
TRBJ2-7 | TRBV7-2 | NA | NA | TGTGCCAGCAGCTTAGCTCCGGGGTCCTACGAGCAGTACTTC | CASSLAPGSYEQYF
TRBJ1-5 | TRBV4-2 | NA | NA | TGTGCCAGCAGCCCTACCGGACAGAATAGCAATCAGTCCCAGCATTTT | CASSPTGQNSNQSQHF
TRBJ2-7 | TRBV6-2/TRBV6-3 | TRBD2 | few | TGTGCCAGCACCCAAGGTAGCGGGAGTTACGAGCAGTACTTC | CASTQGSGSYEQYF
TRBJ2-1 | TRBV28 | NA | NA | TGTGCCAGCAGTTCCCCACACTCTAAAATGGGCAACAATGAGCAGTTCTTC | CASSSPHSKMGNNEQFF
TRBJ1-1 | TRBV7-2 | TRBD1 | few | TGTGCCAGCAGCATGGGACAGGGAAAAGCTTTCTTT | CASSMGQGKAFF
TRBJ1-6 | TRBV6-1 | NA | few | TGTGCCAGCAGTAAAGGACGGTTTAATTCACCCCTCCACTTT | CASSKGRFNSPLHF
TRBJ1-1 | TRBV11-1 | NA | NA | TGTGCCAGCAGCTTAGCGCCCCTCAGGACTGAAGCTTTCTTT | CASSLAPLRTEAFF
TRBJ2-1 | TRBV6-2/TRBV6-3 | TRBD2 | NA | TGTGCCAGCAGTTACCCTAGCGGGAGTCGTGAGCAGTTCTTC | CASSYPSGSREQFF
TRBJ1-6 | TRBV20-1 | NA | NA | TGCAGTGCTGGTCGCCGGGGCTCCTATAATTCACCCCTCCACTTT | CSAGRRGSYNSPLHF
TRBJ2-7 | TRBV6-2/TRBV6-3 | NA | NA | TGTGCCAGCAGTTCCCGACAGGAGAATACCTACGAGCAGTACTTC | CASSSRQENTYEQYF
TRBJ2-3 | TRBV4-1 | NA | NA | TGCGCCAGCAGCCGCCTGAGTTCAGATACGCAGTATTTT | CASSRLSSDTQYF
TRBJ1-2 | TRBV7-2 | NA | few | TGTGCCAGCAGCTTAGTGGAGACAACCTATGGCTACACCTTC | CASSLVETTYGYTF
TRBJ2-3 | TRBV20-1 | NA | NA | TGCAGTGCTAGGACCTCGGTGGGTACGCAGTATTTT | CSARTSVGTQYF